The T cell receptor beta chain under discussion was sequenced for a study of T cell changes during pregnancy in multiple sclerosis. Germline V gives CDR1 SNHLY, CDR2 FYNNEI. The CDR3 sequence is 13 residues long. Comment on this clone: The junction shows a germline mismatch at one end, possibly a read error.

Using immunoSEQ multiplex PCR, the repertoire was profiled, and TCRdb retains in-frame clones only, with some absent. This sample has about 59,000 clones, with about 94% found just once. The sample was CD4+ T cells from peripheral blood mononuclear cells, taken before pregnancy. The receptor was isolated from a female donor with multiple sclerosis, enrolled in a pregnancy study. The V and J genes are TRBV2 and TRBJ2-2, with 8 bases aligning to TRBD2. In DNA form, the CDR3 reads TGTGCCAGCAGGGAAGCGGGAGCCGGGGAGCTGTTTTTT. Translation gives CASREAGAGELFF.